Listed below are T cell receptor beta chains from one sample, sequenced in a study of blood T cell repertoires in COVID-19. Data came from immunoSEQ multiplex PCR; TCRdb stores just in-frame clones and leaves some out. Of 45,000 or so clones in the sample, approximately 90% are singletons; the top ten hold approximately 23%. The sample was peripheral blood. Receptors originate from a woman older than 75 in a cohort sampled during active or convalescent COVID-19. The CDR3 runs from the conserved cysteine through the conserved F or W. The D gene is left open where the match is weak.

>14|TRBV15|NA|TRBJ1-1
CATSTSLSGTEAFF
TGTGCCACCAGCACCTCATTGAGTGGCACTGAAGCTTTCTTT
>13|TRBV5-1|NA|TRBJ1-3
CASSGGAGNTIYF
TGCGCCAGCAGTGGAGGGGCTGGAAACACCATATATTTT
>13|TRBV30|NA|TRBJ1-6
CAWKGGANSPLHF
TGTGCCTGGAAGGGGGGGGCGAATTCACCCCTCCACTTT
>14|TRBV7-6|NA|TRBJ1-4
CASSFSGINEKLFF
TGTGCCAGCAGCTTCTCAGGGATTAATGAAAAACTGTTTTTT
>14|TRBV5-1|NA|TRBJ1-1
CASSFRGSNTEAFF
TGCGCCAGCAGCTTCAGGGGTTCGAACACTGAGGCTTTCTTT
>13|TRBV21-1|NA|TRBJ1-1
CASSRDRQGKAFF
TGTGCCAGCAGCCGAGATCGACAGGGCAAAGCTTTCTTT
>14|TRBV2|NA|TRBJ2-5
CASTAQGEGETQYF
TGTGCCAGCACCGCACAGGGGGAGGGAGAGACCCAGTACTTC
>14|TRBV6-5|TRBD1|TRBJ2-1
CASSLRGPQNEQFF
TGTGCCAGCAGCCTCAGGGGGCCCCAGAATGAGCAGTTCTTC
>15|TRBV19|NA|TRBJ2-7
CASSRDSPGSYEQYF
TGTGCCAGTAGTAGAGACAGTCCAGGTTCCTACGAGCAGTACTTC
>15|TRBV11-3|TRBD1|TRBJ2-7
CASSRPGQEHYEQYF
TGTGCCAGCAGTCGACCGGGACAGGAGCACTACGAGCAGTACTTC